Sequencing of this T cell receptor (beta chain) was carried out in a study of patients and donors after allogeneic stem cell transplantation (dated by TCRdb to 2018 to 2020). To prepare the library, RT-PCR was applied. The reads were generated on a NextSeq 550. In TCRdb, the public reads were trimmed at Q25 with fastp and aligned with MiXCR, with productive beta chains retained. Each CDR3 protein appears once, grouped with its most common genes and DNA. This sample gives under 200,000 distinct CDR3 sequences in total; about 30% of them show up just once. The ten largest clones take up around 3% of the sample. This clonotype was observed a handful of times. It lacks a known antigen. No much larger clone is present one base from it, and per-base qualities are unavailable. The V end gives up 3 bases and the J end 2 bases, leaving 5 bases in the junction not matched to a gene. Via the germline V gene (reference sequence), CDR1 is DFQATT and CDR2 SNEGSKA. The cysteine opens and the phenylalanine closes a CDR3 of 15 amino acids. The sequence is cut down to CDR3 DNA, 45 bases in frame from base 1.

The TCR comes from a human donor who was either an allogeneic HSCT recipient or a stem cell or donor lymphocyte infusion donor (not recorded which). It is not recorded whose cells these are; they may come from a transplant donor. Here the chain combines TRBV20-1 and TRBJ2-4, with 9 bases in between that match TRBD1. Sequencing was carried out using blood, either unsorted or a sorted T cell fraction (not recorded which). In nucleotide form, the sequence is TGCAGTGCTAGGGGACAGGGACACACCAAAAACATTCAGTACTTC. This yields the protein CSARGQGHTKNIQYF.